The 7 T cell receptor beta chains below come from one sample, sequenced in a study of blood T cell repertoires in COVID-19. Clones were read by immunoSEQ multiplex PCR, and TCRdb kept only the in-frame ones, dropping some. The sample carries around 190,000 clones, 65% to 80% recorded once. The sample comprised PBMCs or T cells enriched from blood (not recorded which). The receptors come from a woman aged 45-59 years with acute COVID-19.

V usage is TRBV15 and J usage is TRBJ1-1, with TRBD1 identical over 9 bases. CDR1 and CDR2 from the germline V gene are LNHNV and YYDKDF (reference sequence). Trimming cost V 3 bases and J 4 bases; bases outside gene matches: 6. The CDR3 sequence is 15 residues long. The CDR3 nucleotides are TGTGCCACCAGCAGTATGACAGGGGGGAGCACTGAAGCTTTCTTT. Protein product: CATSSMTGGSTEAFF.

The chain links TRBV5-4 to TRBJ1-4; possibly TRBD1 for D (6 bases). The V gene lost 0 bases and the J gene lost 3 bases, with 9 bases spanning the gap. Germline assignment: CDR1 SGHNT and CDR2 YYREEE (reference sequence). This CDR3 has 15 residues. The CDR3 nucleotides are TGTGCCAGCAGCTTGGTCGGGGGGCCTAATGAAAAACTGTTTTTT. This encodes CASSLVGGPNEKLFF.

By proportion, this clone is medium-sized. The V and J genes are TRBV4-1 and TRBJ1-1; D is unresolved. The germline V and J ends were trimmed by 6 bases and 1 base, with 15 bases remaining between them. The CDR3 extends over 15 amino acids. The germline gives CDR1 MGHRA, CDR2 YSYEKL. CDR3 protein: CASRYFVAANTEAFF. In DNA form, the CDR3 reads TGCGCCAGCAGGTACTTTGTGGCGGCGAACACTGAAGCTTTCTTT.

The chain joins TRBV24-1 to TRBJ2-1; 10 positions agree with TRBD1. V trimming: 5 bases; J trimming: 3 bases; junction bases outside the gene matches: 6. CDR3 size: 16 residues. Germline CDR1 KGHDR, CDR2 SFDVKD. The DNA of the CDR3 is TGTGCCACCAGTGCCTGGGACAGGGGTAACTACAATGAGCAGTTCTTC. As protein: CATSAWDRGNYNEQFF.

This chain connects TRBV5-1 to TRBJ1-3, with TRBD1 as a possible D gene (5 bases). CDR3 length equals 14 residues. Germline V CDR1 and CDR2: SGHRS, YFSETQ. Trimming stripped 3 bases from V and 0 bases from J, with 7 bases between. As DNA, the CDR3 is TGCGCCAGCAGCTCGGGGGACTCTGGAAACACCATATATTTT. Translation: CASSSGDSGNTIYF.

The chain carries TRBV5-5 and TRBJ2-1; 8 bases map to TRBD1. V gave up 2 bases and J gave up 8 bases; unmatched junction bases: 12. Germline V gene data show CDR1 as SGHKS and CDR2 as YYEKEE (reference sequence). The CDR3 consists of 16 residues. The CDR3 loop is CASSLTGTGRTHEQFF. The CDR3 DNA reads TGTGCCAGCAGCTTAACCGGGACAGGCAGGACCCATGAGCAGTTCTTC. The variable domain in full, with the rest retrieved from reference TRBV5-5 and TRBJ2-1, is DAGVTQSPTHLIKTRGQQVTLRCSPISGHKSVSWYQQVLGQGPQFIFQYYEKEERGRGNFPDRFSARQFPNYSSELNVNALLLGDSALYLCASSLTGTGRTHEQFFGPGTRLTVL.

The CDR3 coding sequence is TGTGCCAGCAGCTTAGCGGGCGCTAGCGGGGGCCAAGAGACCCAGTACTTC. As protein: CASSLAGASGGQETQYF. The rearrangement links TRBV11-2 to TRBJ2-5; 10 nucleotides line up with TRBD2. J gave up 1 base and V 1 base, and 6 bases lay outside the gene matches. From germline, CDR1 is SGHAT and CDR2 FQNNGV. CDR3 length: 17 residues.